The sequence of this T cell receptor beta chain was determined in a study of technical replicates of blood from a handful of donors. The repertoire was sequenced with immunoSEQ multiplex PCR; TCRdb's copy has only in-frame clones and lacks some. The sample lists tens of thousands of clones, about 95% occurring once. The sample comprised T cells isolated from PBMCs. The sequence was obtained from a human donor in good health.

As DNA, the CDR3 is TGTGCCAGCAGTTGGACAGGGGGGAACTATGGCTACACCTTC. This encodes CASSWTGGNYGYTF. The chain is built from TRBV27 and TRBJ1-2; 10 bases map to TRBD1. CDR1 MNHEY and CDR2 SMNVEV come from the germline V gene (reference sequence). V lost 4 bases, J lost 2 bases, and 1 base stayed unmatched. The CDR3 length is 14 residues.